This T cell receptor beta chain stems from a study of human T cells and chemical hapten exposure. The wider study: Skin of the upper inner arm, about 2 cm by about 2 cm, received 2% DPC for sensitization.

The V gene end was trimmed by 0 bases and the J gene end by 4 bases; junction bases not matched to a gene: 16. This CDR3 spans 20 amino acids. The germline V gene has CDR1 LGHNA and CDR2 YNFKEQ. As for time point: pre-sensitization, week 0. Treatment: therapeutic diphenylcyclopropenone sensitization with weekly scalp DPC. Individual cDNA molecules received unique molecular identifiers in the library. TCRdb re-derived calls from the RACE reads in MiXCR, one entry per CDR3 protein. The sample consists of 150,000 to 200,000 distinct CDR3 sequences, almost 30% of them appearing once. The sequence was obtained from a woman aged 30 to 39 with alopecia areata. Some clones in this sample may be carry-over from other donors' samples. The starting material was whole blood, obtained in connection with sensitization to the hapten diphenylcyclopropenone (DPC). This chain joins TRBV4-2 and TRBJ2-1; 9 bases are shared with TRBD2. Here the CDR3 DNA reads TGTGCCAGCAGCCAAGAGACCCACGCATTAGCGGGAGCGAGGTACAATGAGCAGTTCTTC. Translation gives CASSQETHALAGARYNEQFF.